This passage covers 2 T cell receptor beta chains from one sample sequenced in a study of cytomegalovirus exposure and HLA in healthy donors. Here immunoSEQ multiplex PCR was the method, and the copy in TCRdb shows in-frame clones only, minus some. The sample yields some 140,000 clones, about 88% seen once. The sample consisted of PBMCs. Every receptor here comes from a man between 18 and 29 years old in good health and CMV-seropositive.

This chain links TRBV6-1 with TRBJ2-3; 8 bases map to TRBD1. Germline values: CDR1 MNHNS, CDR2 SASEGT. The ends lost 7 bases at V and 2 bases at J; junction bases unmatched: 8. This CDR3 has 15 residues. The CDR3 DNA is TGTGCCAGCACCTTTTCAGGGGGCAACACAGATACGCAGTATTTT. Translation: CASTFSGGNTDTQYF.

The chain uses TRBV10-3 and TRBJ2-2; no firm D call. V lost 1 base, J lost 4 bases, and 10 bases lay in between. Germline V CDR1 and CDR2: ENHRY, SYGVKD. The CDR3 loop spans 15 amino acids. The DNA of the CDR3 is TGTGCCATCAGTGAGTTTTCTCCGGGCACCGGGGAGCTGTTTTTT. This encodes CAISEFSPGTGELFF.